These T cell receptor beta chains were read from a single sample in a study of cytomegalovirus exposure and HLA in healthy donors. TCRdb keeps only in-frame clones here, not all; method: immunoSEQ multiplex PCR. Among around 84,000 clones listed, 60% to 80% were seen once. The specimen sequenced was PBMCs. These receptors came from a middle-aged man in good health and CMV-seronegative. CDR3s include the opening cysteine and the closing phenylalanine or tryptophan. A D gene is named only where the DNA matches it firmly. Size is stated for part of the rows, as once, few or many counts, or as a class when the clone is expanded.

>TRBD1|TRBJ1-2|-|14|TRBV5-4
CASSPGKDRDGYTF
TGCGCCAGCAGCCCGGGTAAGGACAGGGACGGCTACACCTTC
>-|TRBJ1-2|once|16|TRBV4-3
CASSQEWTASNYGYTF
TGCGCCAGCAGCCAAGAATGGACAGCCTCTAACTATGGCTACACCTTC
>-|TRBJ1-1|-|13|TRBV10-2
CASGGGPNTEAFF
TGCGCCAGCGGGGGGGGACCTAACACTGAAGCTTTCTTT
>-|TRBJ1-5|-|14|TRBV6-4
CASSKEGPGQPQHF
TGTGCCAGCAGTAAGGAGGGACCGGGACAGCCCCAGCATTTT
>TRBD2|TRBJ2-2|-|16|TRBV7-6
CASSLQSGVNTGELLF
TGTGCCAGCAGCTTACAGAGCGGGGTGAACACCGGGGAGCTGCTTTTT
>-|TRBJ1-1|-|19|TRBV5-1
CASSLAPAGRGERNTEAFF
TGCGCCAGCAGCTTGGCGCCGGCAGGGAGGGGAGAAAGGAACACTGAAGCTTTCTTT
>-|TRBJ2-1|-|17|TRBV19
CASSPQKGRGPDNEQFF
TGTGCCAGTAGTCCTCAGAAGGGGCGGGGTCCGGACAATGAGCAGTTCTTC
>-|TRBJ2-3|-|15|TRBV7-6
CASSSMNFRTDTQYF
TGTGCCAGCAGCTCGATGAACTTTCGCACAGATACGCAGTATTTT
>TRBD1|TRBJ1-5|few|15|TRBV28
CASSPNDRANQPQHF
TGTGCCAGCAGCCCCAACGACAGGGCCAATCAGCCCCAGCATTTT
>-|TRBJ1-5|few|15|TRBV15
CATSRDSHRAQPQHF
TGTGCCACCAGCAGAGATAGTCACAGGGCCCAGCCCCAGCATTTT
>TRBD1|TRBJ1-2|-|14|TRBV28
CASILPGTGEDYTF
TGTGCCAGCATCCTACCAGGGACAGGGGAGGACTACACCTTC
>TRBD1|TRBJ2-5|-|16|TRBV7-3
CASSSRGTGGAETQYF
TGTGCCAGCAGCTCTCGGGGGACAGGGGGCGCGGAGACCCAGTACTTC
>-|TRBJ2-1|-|14|TRBV27
CASSSASSYNEQFF
TGTGCCAGCAGTTCGGCTAGCTCCTACAATGAGCAGTTCTTC
>-|TRBJ1-4|-|11|TRBV20-1
CSASRQEKLFF
TGCAGTGCTAGTCGACAGGAAAAACTGTTTTTT
>TRBD2|TRBJ2-7|-|16|TRBV30
CAWSHGTSGDTYEQYF
TGTGCCTGGAGTCACGGGACTAGCGGGGACACCTACGAGCAGTACTTC
>TRBD1|TRBJ2-3|-|14|TRBV5-1
CASRGQEGPDTQYF
TGCGCCAGCAGGGGACAGGAAGGGCCAGATACGCAGTATTTT
>TRBD1|TRBJ1-5|-|15|TRBV27
CASSLTGTGNQPQHF
TGTGCCAGCAGCCTAACCGGGACAGGGAATCAGCCCCAGCATTTT
>TRBD1|TRBJ1-1|-|14|TRBV10-3
CAIRGPTGGTEAFF
TGTGCCATCAGAGGTCCTACAGGGGGCACTGAAGCTTTCTTT
>TRBD2|TRBJ2-3|once|17|TRBV9
CASSVGASGGNTDTQYF
TGTGCCAGCAGCGTAGGCGCATCGGGGGGGAATACAGATACGCAGTATTTT
>-|TRBJ1-1|-|14|TRBV2
CASSDWPGETEAFF
TGTGCCAGCAGTGACTGGCCGGGAGAAACTGAAGCTTTCTTT
>-|TRBJ2-7|-|12|TRBV6-5
CASSYTEYEQYF
TGTGCCAGCAGTTACACAGAGTACGAGCAGTACTTC
>-|TRBJ2-4|-|14|TRBV6-1
CASREGPAKNIQYF
TGTGCCAGCAGGGAGGGACCGGCCAAAAACATTCAGTACTTC
>TRBD2|TRBJ2-1|-|13|TRBV2
CASSDGGFNEQFF
TGTGCCAGCAGTGACGGGGGGTTCAATGAGCAGTTCTTC
>-|TRBJ2-3|-|14|TRBV7-9
CASSLGGGLDTQYF
TGTGCCAGCAGCTTAGGCGGGGGCCTAGATACGCAGTATTTT
>-|TRBJ2-7|-|15|TRBV6-1
CASSVPGSPTYEQYF
TGTGCCAGCAGTGTTCCCGGGTCTCCGACCTACGAGCAGTACTTC
>-|TRBJ1-4|many|12|TRBV7-9
CASSLQGEKLFF
TGTGCCAGCAGCTTACAGGGTGAAAAACTGTTTTTT